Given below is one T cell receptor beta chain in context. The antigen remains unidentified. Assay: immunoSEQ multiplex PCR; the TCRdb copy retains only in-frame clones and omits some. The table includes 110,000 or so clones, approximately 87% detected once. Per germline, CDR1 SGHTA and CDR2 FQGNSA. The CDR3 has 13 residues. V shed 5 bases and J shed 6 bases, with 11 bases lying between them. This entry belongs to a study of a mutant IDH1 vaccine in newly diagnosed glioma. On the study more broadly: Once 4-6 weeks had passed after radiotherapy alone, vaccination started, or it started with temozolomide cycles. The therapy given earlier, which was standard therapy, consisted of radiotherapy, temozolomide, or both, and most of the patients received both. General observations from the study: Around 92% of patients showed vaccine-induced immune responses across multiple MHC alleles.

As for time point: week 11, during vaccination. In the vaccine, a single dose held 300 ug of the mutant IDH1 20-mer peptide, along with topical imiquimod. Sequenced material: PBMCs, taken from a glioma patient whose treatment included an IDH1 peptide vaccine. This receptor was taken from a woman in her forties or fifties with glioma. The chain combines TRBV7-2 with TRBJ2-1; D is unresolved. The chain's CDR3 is CASSAYYPNEQFF. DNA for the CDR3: TGTGCCAGCAGCGCCTATTACCCCAATGAGCAGTTCTTC. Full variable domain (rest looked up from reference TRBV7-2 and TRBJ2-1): GAGVSQSPSNKVTEKGKDVELRCDPISGHTALYWYRQSLGQGLEFLIYFQGNSAPDKSGLPSDRFSAERTGGSVSTLTIQRTQQEDSAVYLCASSAYYPNEQFFGPGTRLTVL.